This T cell receptor (beta chain) was recovered during a study of T cell repertoires in cytomegalovirus infection. CDR1 MNHNS and CDR2 SASEGT come from the germline V gene. V trimming: 6 bases; J trimming: 1 base; junction bases outside the gene matches: 3. The CDR3 loop spans 16 amino acids. In the case of this clonotype: The antigen is undetermined.

TCRdb re-analysed the reads in MiXCR, keeping a single row per CDR3 protein. This sample has under 300,000 distinct CDR3 sequences, with 20% to 25% found just once. The chain couples TRBV6-1 to TRBJ2-3, with 14 bases matching TRBD2. This receptor was taken from a human donor in good health (CMV status not recorded). Some clones in this sample may be carry-over from other donors' samples. Sequenced material: cultured PBMCs, taken from culture after CMV antigen stimulation. This chain's CDR3 is CASRTSGRARTDTQYF. DNA of the CDR3: TGTGCCAGCAGGACTAGCGGGAGGGCTCGCACAGATACGCAGTATTTT.